This T cell receptor (beta chain) came from a study of blood T cell repertoires in COVID-19. Source study methods: Nucleated cell counts were estimated from reference gene primer amplification. Some clones are missing from TCRdb's copy, which holds only in-frame ones; the method was immunoSEQ multiplex PCR. That table furnishes V, J and clone size, whereas the DNA furnished D and trimming. This sample carries 200,000 to 250,000 clones, approximately 90% of them seen once, and the ten largest clones take 2% to 2.5%. The TCR comes from a woman between 35 and 50 years old who had recovered from COVID-19. The sequenced material came from peripheral blood.

The CDR3: CASGPGQGARYF. The CDR3 bases are TGTGCCAGCGGGCCGGGACAGGGGGCGAGGTATTTT. V usage is TRBV6-5 and J usage is TRBJ2-3; 12 bases line up with TRBD1. This CDR3 spans 12 amino acids. Germline V CDR1 and CDR2: MNHEY, SVGAGI. The ends lost 8 bases at V and 14 bases at J; junction bases unmatched: 8.